Following are 2 T cell receptor beta chains from one sample sequenced in a study of T-cell reconstitution after alpha-beta-depleted transplantation in children. The authors prepared the TCRbeta library with unique molecular identifiers. TCRdb reanalysed the PCR reads using MiXCR and keeps one entry per CDR3 protein. The sample records over 200,000 distinct CDR3 sequences, under 20% being singletons. The sample here was PBMCs, mostly from graft donor cells, taken 360 days after TCRalphabeta/CD19-depleted stem cell transplant. The receptors were gathered from a male patient aged 2-10 years who had a stem cell transplant for acute lymphoblastic leukemia, so the T cells may come from the graft donor.

This clonotype occurred a few times. The chain recombines TRBV4-2 with TRBJ2-1, with 8 bases lining up with TRBD2. Per germline, CDR1 LGHNA and CDR2 YNFKEQ. The CDR3 is 18 residues long. J was trimmed by 5 bases and V by 0 bases; bases with no gene match: 12. The CDR3 reads CASSQDPNGRGGNNEQFF. The CDR3 region has the DNA TGTGCCAGCAGCCAAGATCCGAACGGGAGGGGGGGCAACAATGAGCAGTTCTTC.

This clonotype was seen more than once but under ten times. The chain carries TRBV12-5 and TRBJ1-1; D remains ambiguous. Germline V lookup: CDR1 LGHNT, CDR2 FRNRAP. The germline V and J ends were trimmed by 7 bases and 4 bases, with 16 bases remaining between them. This CDR3 has 14 amino acids. In DNA, the CDR3 is TGTGCTAGTGTCTCTGAGGTGGGGATCACTGAAGCTTTCTTT. Residues: CASVSEVGITEAFF.